This T cell receptor (beta chain) was profiled in a study of radiotherapy plus CTLA-4 blockade in lung cancer. Only in-frame clones appear in the TCRdb table, and some are missing; sequencing was by immunoSEQ multiplex PCR. The data contain tens of thousands of clones, about four fifths of them seen just once; the ten biggest clones take up more than 0.65%. Only a few counts were recorded for this clone. Its antigen remains unknown. Enrolled patients, whose metastatic non-small-cell lung cancer was chemo-refractory, received focal radiation plus CTLA-4 blockade with ipilimumab. Germline V gene data show CDR1 as MGHRA and CDR2 as YSYEKL. The CDR3 spans 15 residues. V lost 1 base and J 4 bases, leaving 13 bases between the germline ends. Whole-study results and caveats: Blood TCR clones of tumor origin expanded after radiotherapy plus ipilimumab.

Sequencing used peripheral blood, obtained from a patient treated with radiotherapy plus ipilimumab. The TCR was taken from a human donor with non-small cell lung cancer who had stable disease on radiotherapy plus ipilimumab. The V call is TRBV4-1, the J call TRBJ2-5; unclear D gene. CDR3 amino acids: CASSQVFLGSETQYF. CDR3 sequence (DNA): TGCGCCAGCAGCCAAGTCTTTCTAGGGTCAGAGACCCAGTACTTC.